The TCR beta chain described here comes from a study of blood T cell repertoires in COVID-19. Study in general: Specimens from acute and convalescent COVID-19 originated in the United States, Italy and Spain. T cells, B-cell-depleted T cells, or PBMCs supplied cDNA or gDNA.

V shed 6 bases and J shed 2 bases, with 8 bases lying between them. Germline CDR1 SNHLY, CDR2 FYNNEI. CDR3 length equals 12 residues. As processed by the authors: Reference gene primer amplification gave estimated nucleated cell counts. Here immunoSEQ multiplex PCR was the method, and the copy in TCRdb shows in-frame clones only, minus some. V and J calls and clone size come straight from that table; D and trimming were deduced from the DNA. Here the sample spans about 240,000 clones, around 86% being singletons. The rearrangement links TRBV2 to TRBJ2-7; possibly TRBD1 for D (5 bases). Sequenced input: peripheral blood. The clonotype originates from a man in his thirties or forties who had recovered from COVID-19. The CDR3 spells CASRAGTYEQYV. DNA of the CDR3: TGTGCCAGCAGAGCAGGGACCTACGAGCAGTACGTC.